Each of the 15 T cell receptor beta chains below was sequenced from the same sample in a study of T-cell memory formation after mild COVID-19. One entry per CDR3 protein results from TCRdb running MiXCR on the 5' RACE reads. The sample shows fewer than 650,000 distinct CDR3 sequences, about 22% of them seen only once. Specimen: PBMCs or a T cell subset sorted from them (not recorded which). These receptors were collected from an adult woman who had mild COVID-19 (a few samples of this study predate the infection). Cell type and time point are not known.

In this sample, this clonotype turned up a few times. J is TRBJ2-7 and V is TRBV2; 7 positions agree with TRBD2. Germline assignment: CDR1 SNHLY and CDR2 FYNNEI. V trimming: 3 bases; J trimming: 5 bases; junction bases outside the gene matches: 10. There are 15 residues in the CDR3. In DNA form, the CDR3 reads TGTGCCAGCAGTGAGACCGGGACTATGGGCCACGAGCAGTACTTC. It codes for CASSETGTMGHEQYF. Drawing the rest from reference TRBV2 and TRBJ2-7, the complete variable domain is EPEVTQTPSHQVTQMGQEVILRCVPISNHLYFYWYRQILGQKVEFLVSFYNNEISEKSEIFDDQFSVERPDGSNFTLKIRSTKLEDSAMYFCASSETGTMGHEQYFGPGTRLTVT.

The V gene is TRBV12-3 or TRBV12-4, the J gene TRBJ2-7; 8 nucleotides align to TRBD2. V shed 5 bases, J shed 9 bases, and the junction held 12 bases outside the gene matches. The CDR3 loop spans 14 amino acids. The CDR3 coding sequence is TGTGCCAGCAGTCCGGCGGGGGGTGTAAAGAGGCAGTACTTC. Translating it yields CASSPAGGVKRQYF.

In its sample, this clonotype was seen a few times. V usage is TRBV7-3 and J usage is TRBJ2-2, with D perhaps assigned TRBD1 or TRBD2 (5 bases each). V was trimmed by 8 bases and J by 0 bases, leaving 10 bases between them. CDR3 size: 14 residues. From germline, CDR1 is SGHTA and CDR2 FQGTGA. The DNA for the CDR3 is TGTGCCAGCCGGGACGGATCGAACACCGGGGAGCTGTTTTTT. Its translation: CASRDGSNTGELFF.

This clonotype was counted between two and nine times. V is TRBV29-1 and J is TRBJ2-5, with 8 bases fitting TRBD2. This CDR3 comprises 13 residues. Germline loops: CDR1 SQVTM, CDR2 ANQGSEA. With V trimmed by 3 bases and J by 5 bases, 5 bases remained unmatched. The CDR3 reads CSVDWAGGETQYF. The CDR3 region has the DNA TGCAGCGTTGATTGGGCGGGGGGCGAGACCCAGTACTTC.

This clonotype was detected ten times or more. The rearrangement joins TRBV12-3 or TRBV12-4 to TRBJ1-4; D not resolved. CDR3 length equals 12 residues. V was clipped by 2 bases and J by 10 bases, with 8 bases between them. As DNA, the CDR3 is TGTGCCAGCAGTTTAAATTCCGGAAAACTGTTTTTT. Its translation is CASSLNSGKLFF.

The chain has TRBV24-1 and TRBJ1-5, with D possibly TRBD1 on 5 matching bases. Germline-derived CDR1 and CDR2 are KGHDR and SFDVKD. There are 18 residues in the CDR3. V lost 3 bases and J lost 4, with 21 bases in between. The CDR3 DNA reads TGTGCCACCAGTGATCCCGGCGGGGGGAGCGGGGGGAATCAGCCCCAGCATTTT. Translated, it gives CATSDPGGGSGGNQPQHF.

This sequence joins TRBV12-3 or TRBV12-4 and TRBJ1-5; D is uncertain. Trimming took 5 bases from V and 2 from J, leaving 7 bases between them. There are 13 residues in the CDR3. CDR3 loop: CASSVGRNQPQHF. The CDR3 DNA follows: TGTGCCAGCAGTGTAGGCCGCAATCAGCCCCAGCATTTT.

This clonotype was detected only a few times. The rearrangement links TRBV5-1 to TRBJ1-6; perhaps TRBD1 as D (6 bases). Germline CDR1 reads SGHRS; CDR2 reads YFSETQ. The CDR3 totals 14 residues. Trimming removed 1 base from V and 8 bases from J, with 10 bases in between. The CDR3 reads CASSLPGADSPLHF. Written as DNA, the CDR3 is TGCGCCAGCAGCTTGCCGGGGGCTGATTCACCCCTCCACTTT. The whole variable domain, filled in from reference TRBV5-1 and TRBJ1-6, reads KAGVTQTPRYLIKTRGQQVTLSCSPISGHRSVSWYQQTPGQGLQFLFEYFSETQRNKGNFPGRFSGRQFSNSRSEMNVSTLELGDSALYLCASSLPGADSPLHFGNGTRLTVT.

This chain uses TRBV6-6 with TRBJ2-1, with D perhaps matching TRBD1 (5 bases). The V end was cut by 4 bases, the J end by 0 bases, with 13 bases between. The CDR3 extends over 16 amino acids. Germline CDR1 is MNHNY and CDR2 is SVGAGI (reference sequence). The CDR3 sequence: CASSSPGRGSYNEQFF. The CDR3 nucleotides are TGTGCCAGCAGTTCCCCAGGTAGGGGCTCCTACAATGAGCAGTTCTTC.

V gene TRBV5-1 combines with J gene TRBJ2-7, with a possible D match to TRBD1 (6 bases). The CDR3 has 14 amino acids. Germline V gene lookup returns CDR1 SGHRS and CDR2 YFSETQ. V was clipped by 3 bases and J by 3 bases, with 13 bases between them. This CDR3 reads CASSSGDTLYEQYF. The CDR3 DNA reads TGCGCCAGCAGCTCAGGGGACACACTCTACGAGCAGTACTTC.

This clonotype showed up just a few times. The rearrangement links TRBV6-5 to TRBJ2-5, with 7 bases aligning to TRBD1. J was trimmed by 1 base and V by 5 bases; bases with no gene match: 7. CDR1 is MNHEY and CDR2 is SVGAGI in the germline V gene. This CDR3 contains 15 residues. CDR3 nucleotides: TGTGCCAGCAGTCCCCGAAGGGGGCCCCAAGAGACCCAGTACTTC. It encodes CASSPRRGPQETQYF.

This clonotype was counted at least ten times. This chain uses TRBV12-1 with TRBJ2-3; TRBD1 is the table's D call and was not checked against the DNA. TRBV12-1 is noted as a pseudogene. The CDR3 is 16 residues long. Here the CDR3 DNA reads TGTGCCAGCAGCTTTGAAGGGGACAGGGGGACAGATACGCAGTATTTT. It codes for CASSFEGDRGTDTQYF.

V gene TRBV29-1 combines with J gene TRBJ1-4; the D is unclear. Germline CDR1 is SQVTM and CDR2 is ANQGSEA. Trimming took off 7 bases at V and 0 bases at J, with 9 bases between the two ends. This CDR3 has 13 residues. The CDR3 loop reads CSALTSTNEKLFF. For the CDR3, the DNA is TGCAGCGCCCTGACATCAACTAATGAAAAACTGTTTTTT.

CDR3 residues: CASRYGQNYEQYF. CDR3 in DNA: TGTGCCAGCAGATACGGGCAGAACTACGAGCAGTACTTC. The chain combines TRBV6-2 or TRBV6-3 with TRBJ2-7; D gene uncertain. Germline V gene sequence: CDR1 MNHEY, CDR2 SVGEGT. The CDR3 is made up of 13 amino acids. The ends were cut back, 6 bases at V and 3 bases at J, with 12 bases in the middle.

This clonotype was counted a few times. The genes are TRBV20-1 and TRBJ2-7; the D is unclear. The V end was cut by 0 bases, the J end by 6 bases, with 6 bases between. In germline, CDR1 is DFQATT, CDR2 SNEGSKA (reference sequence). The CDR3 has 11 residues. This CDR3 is CSARESLEQYF. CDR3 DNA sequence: TGCAGTGCTAGAGAGTCTCTCGAGCAGTACTTC.